Listed below are T cell receptor beta chains from one sample, sequenced in a study of control samples from healthy donors and cancer patients. The table came from immunoSEQ multiplex PCR; TCRdb's copy has only in-frame clones and leaves some out. Here the sample spans under 85,000 clones, more than 65% being singletons. Specimen: PBMCs. The receptor source for this set is a man aged 60 to 69 with head and neck cancer. Both conserved end residues are trimmed from each CDR3. The order of the fields is V gene, CDR3 protein.

TRBV5-4	ASSLRLAGPGELF
TRBV7-2	ASRVAASLETQY
TRBV7-8	ASSLEGSTQY
TRBV27	ASSLPGTGLYEQY
TRBV19	ASSIYSGQGQETQY
TRBV5-8	ASSFKPLLGRTGFGEQY
TRBV18	ASSPRTGEGDTQY
TRBV28	ASSFDGADSPLH
TRBV2	ASRDPRQGNYNEQF
TRBV5-4	ASSLYSGNEQF
TRBV4-1	ASSQDREGRVTQY
TRBV15	ATSAGLYSNQPQH
TRBV3-1/TRBV3-2	ASSQEGGTSMNTEAF
TRBV5-5	ASSPQWGRADTQY
TRBV7-6	ASSLNWANTEAF